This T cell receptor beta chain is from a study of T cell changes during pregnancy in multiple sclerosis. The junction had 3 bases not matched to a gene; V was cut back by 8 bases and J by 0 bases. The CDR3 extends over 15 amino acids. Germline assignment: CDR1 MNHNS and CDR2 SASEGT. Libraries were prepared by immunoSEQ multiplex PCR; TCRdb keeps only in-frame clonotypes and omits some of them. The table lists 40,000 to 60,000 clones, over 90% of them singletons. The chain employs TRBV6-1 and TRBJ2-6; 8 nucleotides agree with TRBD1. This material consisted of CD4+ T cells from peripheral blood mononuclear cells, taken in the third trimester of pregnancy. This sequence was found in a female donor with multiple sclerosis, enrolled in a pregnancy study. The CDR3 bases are TGTGCCAGCGGGACAGGCCTCTCTGGGGCCAACGTCCTGACTTTC. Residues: CASGTGLSGANVLTF.